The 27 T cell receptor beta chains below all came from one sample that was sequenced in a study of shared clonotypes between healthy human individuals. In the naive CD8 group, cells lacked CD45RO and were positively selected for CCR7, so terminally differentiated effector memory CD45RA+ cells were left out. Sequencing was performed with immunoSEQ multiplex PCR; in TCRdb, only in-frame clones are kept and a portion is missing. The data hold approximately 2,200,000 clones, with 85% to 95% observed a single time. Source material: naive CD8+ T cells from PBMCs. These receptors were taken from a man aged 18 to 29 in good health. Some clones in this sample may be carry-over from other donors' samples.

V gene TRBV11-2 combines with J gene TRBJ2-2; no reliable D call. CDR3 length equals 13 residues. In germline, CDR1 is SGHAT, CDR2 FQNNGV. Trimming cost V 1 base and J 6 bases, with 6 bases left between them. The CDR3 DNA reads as TGTGCCAGCAGCTTAGGGAGTCCCGGGGAGCTGTTTTTT. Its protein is CASSLGSPGELFF.

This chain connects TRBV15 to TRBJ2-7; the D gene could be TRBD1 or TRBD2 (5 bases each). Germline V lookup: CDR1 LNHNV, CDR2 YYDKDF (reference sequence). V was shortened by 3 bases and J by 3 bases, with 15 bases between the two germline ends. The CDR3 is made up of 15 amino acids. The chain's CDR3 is CATSRTGTGSYEQYF. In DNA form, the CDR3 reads TGTGCCACCAGCAGGACCGGGACCGGAAGCTACGAGCAGTACTTC.

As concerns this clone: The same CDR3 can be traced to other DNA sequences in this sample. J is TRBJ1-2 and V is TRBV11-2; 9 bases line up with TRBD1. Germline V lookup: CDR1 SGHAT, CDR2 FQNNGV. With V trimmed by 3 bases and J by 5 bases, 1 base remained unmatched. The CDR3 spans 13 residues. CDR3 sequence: CASSFGTGYGYTF. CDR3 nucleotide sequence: TGTGCCAGCAGCTTTGGGACAGGGTATGGCTACACCTTC.

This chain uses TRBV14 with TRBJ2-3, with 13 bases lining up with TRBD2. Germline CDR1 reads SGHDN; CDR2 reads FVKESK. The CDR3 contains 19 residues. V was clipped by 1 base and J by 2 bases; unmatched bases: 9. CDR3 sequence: CASSQVSGLAGSNTDTQYF. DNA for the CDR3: TGTGCCAGCAGCCAAGTATCGGGACTAGCGGGATCGAACACAGATACGCAGTATTTT.

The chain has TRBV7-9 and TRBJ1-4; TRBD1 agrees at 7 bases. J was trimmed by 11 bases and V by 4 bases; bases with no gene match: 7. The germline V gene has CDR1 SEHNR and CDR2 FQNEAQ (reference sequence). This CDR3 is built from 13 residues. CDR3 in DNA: TGTGCCAGCAGCTCCGGGACAGCAGCTAAACTGTTTTTT. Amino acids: CASSSGTAAKLFF.

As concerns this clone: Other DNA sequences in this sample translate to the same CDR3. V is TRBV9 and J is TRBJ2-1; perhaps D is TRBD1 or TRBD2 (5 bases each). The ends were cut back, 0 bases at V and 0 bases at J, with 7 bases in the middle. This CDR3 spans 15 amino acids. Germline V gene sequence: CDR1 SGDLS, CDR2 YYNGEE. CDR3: CASSVAGGSYNEQFF. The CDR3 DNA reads TGTGCCAGCAGCGTAGCTGGGGGCTCCTACAATGAGCAGTTCTTC.

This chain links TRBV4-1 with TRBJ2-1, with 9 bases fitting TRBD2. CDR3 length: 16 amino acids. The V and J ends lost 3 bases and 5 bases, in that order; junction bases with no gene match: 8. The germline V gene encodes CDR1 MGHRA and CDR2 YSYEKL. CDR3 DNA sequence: TGCGCCAGCAGCCATTGGCGGGGGGGTCGAAACAATGAGCAGTTCTTC. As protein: CASSHWRGGRNNEQFF.

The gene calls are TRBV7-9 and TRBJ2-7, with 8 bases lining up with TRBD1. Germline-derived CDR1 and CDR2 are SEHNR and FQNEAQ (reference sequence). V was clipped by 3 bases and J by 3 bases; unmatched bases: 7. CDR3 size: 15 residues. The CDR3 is CASSFSQDRGYEQYF. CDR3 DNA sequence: TGTGCCAGCAGCTTTAGCCAAGACAGGGGCTACGAGCAGTACTTC.

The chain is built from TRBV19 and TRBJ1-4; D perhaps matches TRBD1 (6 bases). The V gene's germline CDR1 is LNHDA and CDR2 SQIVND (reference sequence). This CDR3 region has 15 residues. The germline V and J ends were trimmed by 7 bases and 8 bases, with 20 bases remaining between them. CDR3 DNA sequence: TGTGCCAGTACCTCCCTGTGGGGGCAGGGGGAAAAACTGTTTTTT. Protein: CASTSLWGQGEKLFF.

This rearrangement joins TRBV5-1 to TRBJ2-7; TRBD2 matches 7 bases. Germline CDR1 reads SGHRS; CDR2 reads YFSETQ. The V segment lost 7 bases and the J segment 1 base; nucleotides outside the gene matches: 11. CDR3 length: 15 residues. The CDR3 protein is CASGGEALTSYEQYF. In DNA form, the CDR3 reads TGCGCCAGCGGGGGGGAGGCACTCACTTCCTACGAGCAGTACTTC.

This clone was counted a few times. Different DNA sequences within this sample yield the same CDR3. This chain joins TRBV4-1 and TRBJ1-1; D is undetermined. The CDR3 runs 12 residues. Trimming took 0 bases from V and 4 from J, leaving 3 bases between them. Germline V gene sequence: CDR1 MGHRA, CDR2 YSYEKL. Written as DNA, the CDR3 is TGCGCCAGCAGCCAAGAACCCACTGAAGCTTTCTTT. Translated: CASSQEPTEAFF.

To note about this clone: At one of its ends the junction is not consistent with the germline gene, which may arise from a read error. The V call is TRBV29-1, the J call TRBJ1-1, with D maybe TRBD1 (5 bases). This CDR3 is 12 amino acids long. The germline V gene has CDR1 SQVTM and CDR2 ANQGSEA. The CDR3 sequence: CSVEAGDPHIGF. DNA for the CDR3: TGCAGCGTTGAAGCCGGGGACCCGCATATCGGGTTT.

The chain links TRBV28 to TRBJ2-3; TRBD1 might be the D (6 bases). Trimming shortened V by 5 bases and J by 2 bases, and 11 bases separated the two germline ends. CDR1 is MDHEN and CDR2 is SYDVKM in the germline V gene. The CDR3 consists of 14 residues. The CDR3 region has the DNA TGTGCCAGCAGTCTGACAGGATACACAGATACGCAGTATTTT. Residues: CASSLTGYTDTQYF. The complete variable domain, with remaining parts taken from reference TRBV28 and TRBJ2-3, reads DVKVTQSSRYLVKRTGEKVFLECVQDMDHENMFWYRQDPGLGLRLIYFSYDVKMKEKGDIPEGYSVSREKKERFSLILESASTNQTSMYLCASSLTGYTDTQYFGPGTRLTVL.

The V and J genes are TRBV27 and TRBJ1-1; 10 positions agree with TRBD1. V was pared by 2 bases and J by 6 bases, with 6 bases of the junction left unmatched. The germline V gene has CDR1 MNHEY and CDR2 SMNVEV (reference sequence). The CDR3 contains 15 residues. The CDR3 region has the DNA TGTGCCAGCAGTTTAATAGGGACAGGGGCGCCTGAAGCTTTCTTT. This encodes CASSLIGTGAPEAFF.

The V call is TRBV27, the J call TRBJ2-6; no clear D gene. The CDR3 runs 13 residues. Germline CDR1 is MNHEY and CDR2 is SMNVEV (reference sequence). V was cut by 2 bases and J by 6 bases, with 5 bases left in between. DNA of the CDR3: TGTGCCAGCAGTTTAGCTTCGGCCAACGTCCTGACTTTC. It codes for CASSLASANVLTF.

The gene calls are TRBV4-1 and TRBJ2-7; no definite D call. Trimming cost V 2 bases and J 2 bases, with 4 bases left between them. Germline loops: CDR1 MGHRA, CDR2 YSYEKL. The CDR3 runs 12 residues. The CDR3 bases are TGCGCCAGCAGCCAACCCGCCTACGAGCAGTACTTC. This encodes CASSQPAYEQYF.

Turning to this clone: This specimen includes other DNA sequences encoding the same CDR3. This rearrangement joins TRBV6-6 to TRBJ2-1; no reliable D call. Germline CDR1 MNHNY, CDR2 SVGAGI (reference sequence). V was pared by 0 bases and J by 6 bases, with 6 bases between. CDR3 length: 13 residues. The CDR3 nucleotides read TGTGCCAGCAGTTACTCCCCTGGCAATGAGCAGTTCTTC. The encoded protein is CASSYSPGNEQFF.

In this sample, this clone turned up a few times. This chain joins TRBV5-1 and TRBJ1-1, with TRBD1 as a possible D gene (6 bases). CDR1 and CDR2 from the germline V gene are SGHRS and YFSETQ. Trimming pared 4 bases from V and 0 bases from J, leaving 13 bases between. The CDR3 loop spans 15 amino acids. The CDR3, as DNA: TGCGCCAGCAGCGACAGGAGATCGATGAACACTGAAGCTTTCTTT. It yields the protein CASSDRRSMNTEAFF.

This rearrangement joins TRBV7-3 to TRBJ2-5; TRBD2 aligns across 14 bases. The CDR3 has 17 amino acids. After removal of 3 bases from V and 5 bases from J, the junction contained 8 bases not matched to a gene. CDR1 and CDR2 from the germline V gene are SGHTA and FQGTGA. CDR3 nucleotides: TGTGCCAGCAGCTTTCTGACTAGCGGGAGGGCCCGTGAGACCCAGTACTTC. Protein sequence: CASSFLTSGRARETQYF.

CDR3 protein: CASSLGPQGYADTQYF. CDR3 sequence (DNA): TGTGCCAGCAGCTTAGGACCACAGGGGTACGCAGATACGCAGTATTTT. This chain links TRBV11-2 with TRBJ2-3; 7 bases map to TRBD1. In germline, CDR1 is SGHAT, CDR2 FQNNGV. J was trimmed by 4 bases and V by 1 base; bases with no gene match: 8. There are 16 residues in the CDR3.

The CDR3 nucleotides are TGCAGCGTTGGCGGACTAGACCGCTTTGAGCAGTACTTC. Translated, it gives CSVGGLDRFEQYF. This chain joins TRBV29-1 and TRBJ2-7; 7 bases agree with TRBD2. The CDR3 spans 13 residues. V lost 4 bases and J lost 7; bases outside the gene matches: 10. Germline V gene sequence: CDR1 SQVTM, CDR2 ANQGSEA.

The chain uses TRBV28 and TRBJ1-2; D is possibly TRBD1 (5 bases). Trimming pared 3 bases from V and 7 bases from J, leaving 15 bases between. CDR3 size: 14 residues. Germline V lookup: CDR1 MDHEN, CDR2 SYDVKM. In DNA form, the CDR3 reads TGTGCCAGCAGTTTCGGGCAGGGCTTCTTTGGCTACACCTTC. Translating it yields CASSFGQGFFGYTF.

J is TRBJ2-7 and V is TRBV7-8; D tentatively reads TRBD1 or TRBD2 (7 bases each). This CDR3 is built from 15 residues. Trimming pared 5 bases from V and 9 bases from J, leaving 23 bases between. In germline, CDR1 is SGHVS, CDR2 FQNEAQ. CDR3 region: CASSTETGRVVGQYF. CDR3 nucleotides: TGTGCCAGCAGCACAGAGACAGGGAGGGTCGTGGGGCAGTACTTC.

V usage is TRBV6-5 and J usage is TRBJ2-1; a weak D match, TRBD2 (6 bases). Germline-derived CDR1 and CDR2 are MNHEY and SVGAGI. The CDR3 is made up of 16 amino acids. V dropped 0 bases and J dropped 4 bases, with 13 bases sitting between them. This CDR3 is CASSYSVGEAYNEQFF. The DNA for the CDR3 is TGTGCCAGCAGTTACTCGGTGGGGGAGGCTTACAATGAGCAGTTCTTC.

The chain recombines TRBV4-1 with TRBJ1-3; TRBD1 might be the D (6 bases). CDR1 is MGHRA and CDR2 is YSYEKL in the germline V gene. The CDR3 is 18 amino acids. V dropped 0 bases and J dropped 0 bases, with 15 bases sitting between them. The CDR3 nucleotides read TGCGCCAGCAGCCAAGAAGATTGGGGGGCCGACTCTGGAAACACCATATATTTT. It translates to CASSQEDWGADSGNTIYF.

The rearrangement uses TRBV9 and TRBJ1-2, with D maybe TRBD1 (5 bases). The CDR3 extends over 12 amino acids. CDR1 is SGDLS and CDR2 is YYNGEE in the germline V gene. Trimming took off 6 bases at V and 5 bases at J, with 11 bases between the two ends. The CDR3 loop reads CASTPGGYGYTF. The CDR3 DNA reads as TGTGCCAGCACCCCGGGGGGGTATGGCTACACCTTC.

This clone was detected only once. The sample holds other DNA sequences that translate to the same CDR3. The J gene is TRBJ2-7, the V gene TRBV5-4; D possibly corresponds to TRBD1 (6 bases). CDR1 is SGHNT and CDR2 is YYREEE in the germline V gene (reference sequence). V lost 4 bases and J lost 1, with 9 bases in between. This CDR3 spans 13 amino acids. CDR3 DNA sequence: TGTGCCAGCAGCATAAGGGGGTCCTACGAGCAGTACTTC. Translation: CASSIRGSYEQYF.